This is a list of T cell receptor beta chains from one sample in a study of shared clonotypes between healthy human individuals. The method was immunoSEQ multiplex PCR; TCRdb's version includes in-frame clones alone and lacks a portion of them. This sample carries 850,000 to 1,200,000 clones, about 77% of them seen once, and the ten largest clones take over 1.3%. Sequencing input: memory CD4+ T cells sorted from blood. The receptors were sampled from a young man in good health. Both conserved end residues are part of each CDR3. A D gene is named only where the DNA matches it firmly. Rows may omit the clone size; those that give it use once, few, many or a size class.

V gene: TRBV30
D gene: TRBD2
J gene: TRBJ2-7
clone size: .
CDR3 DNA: TGTGCCTGGAACACGGGCGGGGGGCTTTACGAGCAGTACTTC
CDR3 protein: CAWNTGGGLYEQYF

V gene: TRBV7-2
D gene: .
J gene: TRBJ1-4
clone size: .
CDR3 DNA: TGTGCCAGCAGCTTCCCGCCCCAAAAACTGTTTTTT
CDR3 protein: CASSFPPQKLFF

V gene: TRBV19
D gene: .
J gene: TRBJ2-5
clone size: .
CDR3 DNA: TGTGCCAGTAGTCGGGGACAACAAGAGACCCAGTACTTC
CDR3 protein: CASSRGQQETQYF

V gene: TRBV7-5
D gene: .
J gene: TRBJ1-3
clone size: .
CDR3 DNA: TGTGCCCGGGCGGGGGGAAACACCATATATTTT
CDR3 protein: CARAGGNTIYF

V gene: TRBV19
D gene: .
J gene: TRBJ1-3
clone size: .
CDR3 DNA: TGTGCCAGTAGTCCGGGCCCGGGAAACACCATATATTTT
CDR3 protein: CASSPGPGNTIYF

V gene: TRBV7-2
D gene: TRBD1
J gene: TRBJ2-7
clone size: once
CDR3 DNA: TGTGCCAGCAGCGAGACAGGGGCCCTCTCCTACGAGCAGTACTTC
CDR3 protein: CASSETGALSYEQYF

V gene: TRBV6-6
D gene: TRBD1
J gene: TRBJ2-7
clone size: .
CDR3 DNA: TGTGCCAGCAGTTCCGCGACAGGGGGCTACGAGCAGTACTTC
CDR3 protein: CASSSATGGYEQYF

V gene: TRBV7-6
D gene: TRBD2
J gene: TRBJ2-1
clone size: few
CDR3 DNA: TGTGCCAGCAGCTTGTGGACTAGCGGCGGCAATGAGCAGTTCTTC
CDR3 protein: CASSLWTSGGNEQFF

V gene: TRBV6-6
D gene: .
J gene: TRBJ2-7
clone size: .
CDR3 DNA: TGTGCCAGCAGTTACTCACGGGACACCTCCTACGAGCAGTACTTC
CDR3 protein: CASSYSRDTSYEQYF

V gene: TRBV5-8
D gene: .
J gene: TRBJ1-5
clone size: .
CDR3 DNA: TGTGCCAGCAGCTTAGCGGGTCATAGCAATCAGCCCCAGCATTTT
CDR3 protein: CASSLAGHSNQPQHF

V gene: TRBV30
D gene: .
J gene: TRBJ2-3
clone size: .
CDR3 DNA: TGTGCCGGATCTGGCGGTAGCACAGATACGCAGTATTTT
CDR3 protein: CAGSGGSTDTQYF

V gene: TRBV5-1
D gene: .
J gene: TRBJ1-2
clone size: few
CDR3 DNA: TGCGCCAGCAGCCCCGGGGGTTCGGGATGGGGCTACACCTTC
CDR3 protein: CASSPGGSGWGYTF

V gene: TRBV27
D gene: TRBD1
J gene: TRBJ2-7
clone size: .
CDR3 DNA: TGTGCCAGCAGTGGCGCCGGGACAGCGTTCTACGAGCAGTACTTC
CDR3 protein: CASSGAGTAFYEQYF

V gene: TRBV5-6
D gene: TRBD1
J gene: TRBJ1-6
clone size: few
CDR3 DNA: TGTGCCAGCAGCACGGGGGACAGGAATTCACCCCTCCACTTT
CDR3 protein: CASSTGDRNSPLHF

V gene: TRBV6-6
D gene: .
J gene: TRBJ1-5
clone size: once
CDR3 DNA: TGTGCCAGCAGTTACCCAGGGCTCAGGGGCAATCAGCCCCAGCATTTT
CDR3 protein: CASSYPGLRGNQPQHF

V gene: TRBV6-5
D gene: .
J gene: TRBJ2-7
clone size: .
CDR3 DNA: TGTGCCAGCAGTCCGCGCCTCCCAGTAACCGAACAGTACTTC
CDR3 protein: CASSPRLPVTEQYF

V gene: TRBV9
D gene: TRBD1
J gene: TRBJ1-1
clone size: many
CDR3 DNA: TGTGCCAGCAGCGTAGCTACGGGGACAGCCGCTTTCTTT
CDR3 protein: CASSVATGTAAFF

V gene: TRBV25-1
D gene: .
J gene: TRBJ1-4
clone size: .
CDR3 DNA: TGTGCCAGCAGGGGGTCGACAACTAATGAAAAACTGTTTTTT
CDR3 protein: CASRGSTTNEKLFF

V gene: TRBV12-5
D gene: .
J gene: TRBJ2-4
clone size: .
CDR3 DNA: TGTGCTAGTGGTTTGGGCCTCGTTCAGTACTTC
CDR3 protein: CASGLGLVQYF

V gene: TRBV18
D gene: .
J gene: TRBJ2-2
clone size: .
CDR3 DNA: TGTGCCAGCTCACCGACTACCGTACAGGGAGCCGGGGAGCTGTTTTTT
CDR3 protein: CASSPTTVQGAGELFF

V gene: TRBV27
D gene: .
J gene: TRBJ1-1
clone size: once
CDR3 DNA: TGTGCCAGCCGAGGACAGACGAACACTGAAGCTTTCTTT
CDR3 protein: CASRGQTNTEAFF

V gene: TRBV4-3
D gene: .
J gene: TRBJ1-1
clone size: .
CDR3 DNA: TGCGCCAGCAGCCAAAGTCGGCATCGACCCAACACTGAAGCTTTCTTT
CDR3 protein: CASSQSRHRPNTEAFF

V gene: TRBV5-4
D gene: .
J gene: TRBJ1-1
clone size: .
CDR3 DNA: TGTGCCAGCAGCTTACCGGGACAAGCGAACTCTGAAGCTTTCTTT
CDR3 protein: CASSLPGQANSEAFF

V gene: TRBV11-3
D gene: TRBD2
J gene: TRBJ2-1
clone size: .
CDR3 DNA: TGTGCCAGCAGCTTAGACGGAAGGACTAGCGGGAGAAATGAGCAGTTCTTC
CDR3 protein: CASSLDGRTSGRNEQFF

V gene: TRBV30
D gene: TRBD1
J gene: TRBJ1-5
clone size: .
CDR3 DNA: TGTGCCTGGGGAACCGGGACAGGGGTTCCGGGGGGTCAGCCCCAGCATTTT
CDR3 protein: CAWGTGTGVPGGQPQHF

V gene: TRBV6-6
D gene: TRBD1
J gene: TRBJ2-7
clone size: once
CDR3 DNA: TGTGCCAGCAGCGGAACAGGGGGCCAACCCTACGAGCAGTACTTC
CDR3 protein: CASSGTGGQPYEQYF

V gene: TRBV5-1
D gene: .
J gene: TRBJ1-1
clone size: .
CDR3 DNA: TGCGCCAGCAGCTTGTTGGGGGCATCGAACACTGAAGCTTTCTTT
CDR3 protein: CASSLLGASNTEAFF

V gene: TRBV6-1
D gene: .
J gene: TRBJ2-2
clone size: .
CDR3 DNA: .
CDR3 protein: CASSFGAGELFF

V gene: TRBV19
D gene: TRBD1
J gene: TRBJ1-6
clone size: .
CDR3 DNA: TGTGCCAGTAGTATTTCCGGGACAGCAAATTCACCCCTCCACTTT
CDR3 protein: CASSISGTANSPLHF

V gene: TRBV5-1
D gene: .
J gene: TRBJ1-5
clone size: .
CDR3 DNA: TGCGCCAGCAGCTTGAATGACGGCGGTCAGCCCCAGCATTTT
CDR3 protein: CASSLNDGGQPQHF

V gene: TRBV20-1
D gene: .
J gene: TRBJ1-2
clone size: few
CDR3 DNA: TGCAGTGCTAGAGATCTCGGGGAGGAGACCTTC
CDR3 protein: CSARDLGEETF

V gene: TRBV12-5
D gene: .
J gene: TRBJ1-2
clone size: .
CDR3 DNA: TGTGCTAGTGCCGCGAGCGGGGCGGTTGGCTACACCTTC
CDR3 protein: CASAASGAVGYTF

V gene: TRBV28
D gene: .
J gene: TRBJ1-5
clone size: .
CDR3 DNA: TGTGCCAGCAGTTTTAGGGCAGGGGCTCAGCCCCAGCATTTT
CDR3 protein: CASSFRAGAQPQHF

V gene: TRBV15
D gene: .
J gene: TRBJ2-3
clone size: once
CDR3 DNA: TGTGCCACCAGCAGAGGTAGAGATACGCAGTATTTT
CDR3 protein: CATSRGRDTQYF

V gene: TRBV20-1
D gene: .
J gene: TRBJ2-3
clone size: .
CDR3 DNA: TGCAGTGCACACACAGATACGCAGTATTTT
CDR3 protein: CSAHTDTQYF

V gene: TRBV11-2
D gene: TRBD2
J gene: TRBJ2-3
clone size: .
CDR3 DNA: TGTGCCAGCAGCTTATCCCCGGGACTAGCGGGGCGCACAGATACGCAGTATTTT
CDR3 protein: CASSLSPGLAGRTDTQYF

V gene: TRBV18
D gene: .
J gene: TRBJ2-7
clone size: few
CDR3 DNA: TGTGCCAGCTCACCAGGGCAGACAGCAACCTACGAGCAGTACTTC
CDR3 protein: CASSPGQTATYEQYF

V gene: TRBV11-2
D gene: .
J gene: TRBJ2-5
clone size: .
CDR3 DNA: TGTGCCAGCAGCCCGGCCGTTCAAGAGACCCAGTACTTC
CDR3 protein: CASSPAVQETQYF

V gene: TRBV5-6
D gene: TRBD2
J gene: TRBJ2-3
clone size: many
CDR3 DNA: TGTGCCAGCAGCTTGGTCGGCGGGGGGGCATCGGATACGCAGTATTTT
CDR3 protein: CASSLVGGGASDTQYF

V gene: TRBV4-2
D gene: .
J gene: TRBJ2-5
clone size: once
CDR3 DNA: TGTGCCAGCAGCCAAGATTCGGGCTCGCAAGAGACCCAGTACTTC
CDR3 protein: CASSQDSGSQETQYF

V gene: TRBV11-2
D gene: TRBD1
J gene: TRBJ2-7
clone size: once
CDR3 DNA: TGTGCCAGCAGCACGGGACAGCCTCCCTACGAGCAGTACTTC
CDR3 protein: CASSTGQPPYEQYF

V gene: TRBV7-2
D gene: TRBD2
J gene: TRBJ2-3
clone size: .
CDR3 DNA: TGTGCCAGCAGCTGGACTAGCGGGGGGGGCGGCGATACGCAGTATTTT
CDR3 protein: CASSWTSGGGGDTQYF

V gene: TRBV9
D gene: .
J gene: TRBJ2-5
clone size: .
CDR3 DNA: TGTGCCAGCAGCGTAGGTGCAGGGGGGCTCGGAGAGACCCAGTACTTC
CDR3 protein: CASSVGAGGLGETQYF

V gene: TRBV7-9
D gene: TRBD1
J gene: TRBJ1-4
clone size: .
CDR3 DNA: TGTGCCAGCAGCTTGGCCTCGGGACAGGGCTTTGGTGAAAAACTGTTTTTT
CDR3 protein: CASSLASGQGFGEKLFF

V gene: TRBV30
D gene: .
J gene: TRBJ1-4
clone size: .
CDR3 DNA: TGTGCCTGGAGCTGGGGGGTTAATGAAAAACTGTTTTTT
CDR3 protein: CAWSWGVNEKLFF

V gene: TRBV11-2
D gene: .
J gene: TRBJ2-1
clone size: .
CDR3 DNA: TGTGCCAGCAGCGCACGCGGGCAAGGAGCGGTCTACAATGAGCAGTTCTTC
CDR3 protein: CASSARGQGAVYNEQFF

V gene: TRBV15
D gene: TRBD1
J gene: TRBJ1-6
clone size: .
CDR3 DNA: TGTGCCACCAGCAGAGAGGGGGGACAGAAGAATTCACCCCTCCACTTT
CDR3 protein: CATSREGGQKNSPLHF

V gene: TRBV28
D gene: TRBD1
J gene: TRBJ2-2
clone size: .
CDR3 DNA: TGTGCCAGCATGGAAGGGGGCAGTATCACCGGGGAGCTGTTTTTT
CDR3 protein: CASMEGGSITGELFF

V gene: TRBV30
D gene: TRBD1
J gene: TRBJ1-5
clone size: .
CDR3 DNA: TGTGCCTGGCAGGGGGCCGGCGATCAGCCCCAGCATTTT
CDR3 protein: CAWQGAGDQPQHF